The next 10 T cell receptor beta chains were all read from a single sample in a study of blood T cell repertoires in COVID-19. TCRdb's copy holds only in-frame clones and misses some; the assay was immunoSEQ multiplex PCR. This repertoire shows hundreds of thousands of clones, around nine tenths found once; its top ten account for under 9.5%. The sequencing sample was made of PBMCs or T cells enriched from blood (not recorded which). These receptor sequences come from a woman in her sixties or seventies who had recovered from COVID-19.

The chain employs TRBV10-2 and TRBJ1-5; 8 bases are a match to TRBD1. V was clipped by 7 bases and J by 1 base; unmatched bases: 9. The CDR3 sequence is 16 residues long. Germline lookup yields CDR1 WSHSY and CDR2 SAAADI. The CDR3 DNA is TGCGCCAGCACCCTTGGGACAGGTCCAAGCAATCAGCCCCAGCATTTT. The encoded protein is CASTLGTGPSNQPQHF.

V usage is TRBV3-1 (or the pseudogene TRBV3-2) and J usage is TRBJ2-7, with 9 nucleotides matching TRBD1. The CDR3 length is 13 residues. In germline, CDR1 is LGHDT, CDR2 YNNKEL (reference sequence). The CDR3 DNA reads TGTGCCAGCAGCCCGACCTCCCGGGACAGGGTGACGGTC. Translated: CASSPTSRDRVTV.

This chain joins TRBV2 and TRBJ1-5, with D possibly matching TRBD1 (5 bases). V dropped 8 bases and J dropped 4 bases, with 12 bases sitting between them. The CDR3 length is 13 residues. Germline V lookup: CDR1 SNHLY, CDR2 FYNNEI. In DNA form, the CDR3 reads TGTGCCAGCTCTTGGACACCTAATCAGCCCCAGCATTTT. It codes for CASSWTPNQPQHF.

This clone appeared once. The V gene is TRBV6-5, the J gene TRBJ2-7; 10 bases line up with TRBD1. The CDR3 extends over 12 amino acids. Germline values: CDR1 MNHEY, CDR2 SVGAGI. The V gene end was trimmed by 6 bases and the J gene end by 7 bases; junction bases not matched to a gene: 3. The CDR3 sequence: CASRGQGQEQYV. The DNA for the CDR3 is TGTGCCAGCAGGGGACAGGGGCAAGAGCAGTACGTC.

This chain links TRBV3-1 (or the pseudogene TRBV3-2) with TRBJ1-2, with TRBD1 matching over 8 bases. CDR3 size: 15 residues. V shed 5 bases and J 0 bases; nucleotides not matched to a gene: 5. Germline CDR1 LGHDT, CDR2 YNNKEL (reference sequence). The CDR3 loop reads CASSKDRATNYGYTF. As DNA, the CDR3 is TGTGCCAGCAGCAAGGACAGGGCCACTAACTATGGCTACACCTTC.

This chain connects TRBV7-2 to TRBJ2-5; 9 nucleotides align to TRBD2. Per the germline V gene, CDR1 is SGHTA and CDR2 is FQGNSA. The CDR3 has 18 residues. Trimming cost V 0 bases and J 2 bases; bases outside gene matches: 10. The CDR3 DNA sequence: TGTGCCAGCAGCTTAGCACACCCTATGCGGGGGGGGCAAGAGACCCAGTACTTC. As protein: CASSLAHPMRGGQETQYF.

The chain links TRBV19 to TRBJ1-5, with a possible D match to TRBD1 (6 bases). Per germline, CDR1 LNHDA and CDR2 SQIVND (reference sequence). V lost 10 bases and J 0 bases, leaving 13 bases between the germline ends. The CDR3 is 14 amino acids. CDR3 sequence (DNA): TGTGCCACTTCCGGGACATATAGCAATCAGCCCCAGCATTTT. Encoded protein: CATSGTYSNQPQHF.

The chain carries TRBV27 and TRBJ2-2; TRBD1 matches 8 bases. The junction had 1 base not matched to a gene; V was cut back by 2 bases and J by 2 bases. Germline assignment: CDR1 MNHEY and CDR2 SMNVEV (reference sequence). CDR3 size: 15 residues. The CDR3 reads CASSLQGANTGELFF. As DNA, the CDR3 is TGTGCCAGCAGTTTACAGGGGGCCAACACCGGGGAGCTGTTTTTT.

This chain links TRBV21-1 with TRBJ1-4. TRBV21-1 is a recognized pseudogene. The CDR3 sequence is 15 residues long. This CDR3 reads CAPRRFWSGNEKLFF. In DNA form, the CDR3 reads TGTGCCCCCCGGCGATTCTGGTCCGGGAATGAAAAACTGTTTTTT.

The rearrangement joins TRBV19 to TRBJ2-7; 8 bases agree with TRBD2. The length of the CDR3 is 12 residues. Trimming removed 11 bases from V and 3 bases from J; junction bases left unmatched: 6. Germline V CDR1 and CDR2: LNHDA, SQIVND (reference sequence). CDR3: CAPAGGVYEQYV. The CDR3 region has the DNA TGTGCCCCGGCCGGGGGGGTCTACGAGCAGTACGTC.